Below are 26 T cell receptor beta chains sequenced from a single sample in a study of blood T cell repertoires in COVID-19. Data came from immunoSEQ multiplex PCR; TCRdb stores just in-frame clones and leaves some out. The sample includes 390,000 or so clones, around nine tenths of them seen just once. Sample: PBMCs or T cells enriched from blood (not recorded which). Receptors were obtained from a woman aged 50 to 60 who had recovered from COVID-19.

V and J are TRBV27 and TRBJ1-2; D might be TRBD1 (5 bases). CDR1 and CDR2 (germline): MNHEY, SMNVEV (reference sequence). This CDR3 contains 15 residues. The germline V and J ends were trimmed by 4 bases and 2 bases, with 14 bases remaining between them. CDR3 region: CASSYTAGRNYGYTF. The DNA for the CDR3 is TGTGCCAGCAGTTACACCGCGGGACGGAACTATGGCTACACCTTC.

The chain employs TRBV4-1 and TRBJ2-3; D remains unclear. CDR3 length equals 15 residues. V was cut by 4 bases and J by 0 bases, with 11 bases left in between. Per germline, CDR1 MGHRA and CDR2 YSYEKL. CDR3 in DNA: TGCGCCAGCAGCCCTGACAACCTGAGCACAGATACGCAGTATTTT. It codes for CASSPDNLSTDTQYF.

The chain employs TRBV29-1 and TRBJ2-6; D remains unclear. With 1 base removed from V and 3 bases from J, the gap between germline ends came to 4 bases. CDR1 and CDR2 (germline): SQVTM, ANQGSEA. This CDR3 spans 13 amino acids. CDR3 coding DNA: TGCAGCGTTGAAGGAGGTGGGGCCAACGTCCTGACTTTC. Its translation: CSVEGGGANVLTF.

CDR3 loop: CASSSRGTYGYTF. CDR3 nucleotides: TGTGCCAGCAGTTCCCGGGGGACTTATGGCTACACCTTC. V is TRBV6-5 and J is TRBJ1-2, with D possibly being TRBD1 (5 bases). Germline values: CDR1 MNHEY, CDR2 SVGAGI. V lost 4 bases and J 5 bases, leaving 11 bases between the germline ends. The CDR3 loop spans 13 amino acids.

V and J are TRBV14 and TRBJ2-7; the match to TRBD2 covers 8 bases. This CDR3 is built from 15 residues. The V gene end was trimmed by 3 bases and the J gene end by 6 bases; junction bases not matched to a gene: 10. In germline, CDR1 is SGHDN, CDR2 FVKESK. This CDR3 is CASSQLTGRGGEQYF. In nucleotides, the CDR3 is TGTGCCAGCAGCCAGCTCACCGGGAGGGGAGGCGAGCAGTACTTC.

This clone turned up a few times. The rearrangement uses TRBV7-8 and TRBJ1-3; D unclear. Germline assignment: CDR1 SGHVS and CDR2 FQNEAQ. This CDR3 comprises 17 residues. The V and J ends lost 5 bases and 0 bases respectively, with 17 bases between them. The CDR3 is CASSPHAGKTSGNTIYF. The CDR3 nucleotides read TGTGCCAGCAGCCCCCACGCCGGGAAAACCTCTGGAAACACCATATATTTT.

The chain carries TRBV27 and TRBJ2-7; TRBD2 is a possible D gene (6 bases). The V gene's germline CDR1 is MNHEY and CDR2 SMNVEV (reference sequence). The CDR3 is 12 amino acids. V was pared by 5 bases and J by 7 bases, with 12 bases between. The CDR3 DNA follows: TGTGCCAGCAGTCGAGGTGGGGGGGAGCAGTACTTC. Protein sequence: CASSRGGGEQYF.

The V and J genes are TRBV30 and TRBJ1-5; D might be TRBD1 (5 bases). The CDR3 is 16 amino acids. Per the germline V gene, CDR1 is GTSNPN and CDR2 is SVGIG (reference sequence). Trimming cost V 3 bases and J 2 bases, with 17 bases left between them. The DNA of the CDR3 is TGTGCCTGGAGCGGAAGGGGCCTCTTAGGCAATCAGCCCCAGCATTTT. Its translation: CAWSGRGLLGNQPQHF.

The V and J genes are TRBV6-2 or TRBV6-3 and TRBJ2-6; TRBD2 agrees at 8 bases. CDR3 size: 16 residues. The germline gives CDR1 MNHEY, CDR2 SVGEGT. Trimming took 5 bases from V and 0 from J; bases not matched to a gene: 3. The CDR3 here is CASSTSGYSGANVLTF. As DNA, the CDR3 is TGTGCCAGCAGTACTAGCGGATACTCTGGGGCCAACGTCCTGACTTTC.

The CDR3 sequence is CATGLNADTQYF. In DNA, the CDR3 is TGTGCCACCGGACTTAACGCAGATACGCAGTATTTT. The chain links TRBV15 to TRBJ2-3; possibly TRBD2 for D (5 bases). There are 12 residues in the CDR3. Germline CDR1 LNHNV, CDR2 YYDKDF (reference sequence). The V end lost 8 bases, the J end lost 4 bases, and 10 bases lay between the germline ends. Complete variable domain (other parts from reference TRBV15 and TRBJ2-3): DAMVIQNPRYQVTQFGKPVTLSCSQTLNHNVMYWYQQKSSQAPKLLFHYYDKDFNNEADTPDNFQSRRPNTSFCFLDIRSPGLGDTAMYLCATGLNADTQYFGPGTRLTVL.

The chain carries TRBV10-3 and TRBJ1-4; no firm D call. The CDR3 is 14 amino acids. Germline V gives CDR1 ENHRY, CDR2 SYGVKD. V was shortened by 5 bases and J by 2 bases, with 9 bases between the two germline ends. The CDR3 DNA is TGTGCCATCAGTTCTACCGGGACTAATGAAAAACTGTTTTTT. Translated: CAISSTGTNEKLFF.

In this sample, this clone turned up once. The CDR3 loop reads CASSLEYGYSYEQYF. CDR3 DNA sequence: TGTGCCAGCAGCTTGGAATACGGGTACTCCTACGAGCAGTACTTC. The chain recombines TRBV5-5 with TRBJ2-7, with D hard to call. The CDR3 contains 15 residues. V was trimmed by 0 bases and J by 0 bases, leaving 10 bases between them. The germline V gene encodes CDR1 SGHKS and CDR2 YYEKEE (reference sequence). The variable domain in full, with the rest retrieved from reference TRBV5-5 and TRBJ2-7, is DAGVTQSPTHLIKTRGQQVTLRCSPISGHKSVSWYQQVLGQGPQFIFQYYEKEERGRGNFPDRFSARQFPNYSSELNVNALLLGDSALYLCASSLEYGYSYEQYFGPGTRLTVT.

There are many counts of this clone. This chain uses TRBV27 with TRBJ1-2; D may be TRBD1 (5 bases). CDR1 is MNHEY and CDR2 is SMNVEV in the germline V gene (reference sequence). V was clipped by 6 bases and J by 6 bases, with 14 bases between them. This CDR3 region has 13 residues. The CDR3 reads CASRPWGDDGYTF. The CDR3 DNA is TGTGCCAGCAGACCGTGGGGGGATGATGGCTACACCTTC.

This chain links TRBV4-1 with TRBJ1-4, with D maybe TRBD1 (6 bases). The length of the CDR3 is 16 residues. V was pared by 2 bases and J by 5 bases, with 15 bases between. Per the germline V gene, CDR1 is MGHRA and CDR2 is YSYEKL. CDR3 DNA sequence: TGCGCCAGCAGCCAAAGGACAGAGGATCCGAATGAAAAACTGTTTTTT. Its protein is CASSQRTEDPNEKLFF.

V gene TRBV7-9 combines with J gene TRBJ1-3, with 10 bases identical to TRBD1. The CDR3 loop spans 16 amino acids. V gave up 5 bases and J gave up 3 bases; unmatched junction bases: 7. Germline lookup yields CDR1 SEHNR and CDR2 FQNEAQ (reference sequence). The CDR3 nucleotides read TGTGCCAGCAGCGATTCTGACAGGGGGCTTGGAAACACCATATATTTT. Protein product: CASSDSDRGLGNTIYF. Filled out from reference TRBV7-9 and TRBJ1-3, the complete variable domain reads DTGVSQNPRHKITKRGQNVTFRCDPISEHNRLYWYRQTLGQGPEFLTYFQNEAQLEKSRLLSDRFSAERPKGSFSTLEIQRTEQGDSAMYLCASSDSDRGLGNTIYFGEGSWLTVV.

The chain carries TRBV5-1 and TRBJ2-3; TRBD2 matches at 8 bases. CDR1 is SGHRS and CDR2 is YFSETQ in the germline V gene. V gave up 3 bases and J gave up 5 bases; unmatched junction bases: 8. The CDR3 loop spans 15 amino acids. The CDR3 DNA sequence: TGCGCCAGCAGCTCCATACGGGGGGGAAAAGATACGCAGTATTTT. Protein: CASSSIRGGKDTQYF.

Details on this clone: This sample includes further DNA sequences coding for the same CDR3. The chain links TRBV12-3 or TRBV12-4 to TRBJ1-1; the D is unclear. The CDR3 length is 12 residues. The ends were cut back, 3 bases at V and 1 base at J, with 3 bases in the middle. CDR3 protein: CASSFRNTEAFF. As DNA, the CDR3 is TGTGCCAGCAGTTTTAGGAACACTGAAGCTTTCTTT.

The chain uses TRBV19 and TRBJ1-2; 8 bases are shared with TRBD1. Germline trimming cut 7 bases from V and 8 bases from J; bases unmatched to any gene: 12. CDR1 is LNHDA, CDR2 SQIVND, per germline (reference sequence). The CDR3 has 14 amino acids. The CDR3 reads CASMPDRDLSGYTF. The CDR3 DNA sequence: TGTGCCAGTATGCCGGACAGGGATCTATCCGGCTACACCTTC. Full variable domain (outside the CDR3, taken from reference TRBV19 and TRBJ1-2): DGGITQSPKYLFRKEGQNVTLSCEQNLNHDAMYWYRQDPGQGLRLIYYSQIVNDFQKGDIAEGYSVSREKKESFPLTVTSAQKNPTAFYLCASMPDRDLSGYTFGSGTRLTVV.

V and J are TRBV2 and TRBJ2-3, with 7 nucleotides matching TRBD1. This CDR3 spans 14 amino acids. The V and J ends lost 5 bases and 5 bases, in that order; junction bases with no gene match: 7. Germline loops: CDR1 SNHLY, CDR2 FYNNEI. The CDR3 DNA sequence: TGTGCCAGCAGTCGGACAGGTCGGGAAGATACGCAGTATTTT. Residues: CASSRTGREDTQYF.

This sequence joins TRBV2 and TRBJ2-7, with 11 nucleotides matching TRBD2. This CDR3 comprises 15 residues. From germline, CDR1 is SNHLY and CDR2 FYNNEI. V dropped 4 bases and J dropped 3; count of bases not matched to a gene: 5. The CDR3 sequence is CASSVETSGDYEQYF. CDR3 DNA sequence: TGTGCCAGCAGTGTAGAGACTAGCGGGGACTACGAGCAGTACTTC.

This clone was counted once. The chain carries TRBV7-9 and TRBJ2-6, with D tentatively TRBD1 (6 bases). CDR1 and CDR2 (germline): SEHNR, FQNEAQ (reference sequence). The V end lost 4 bases, the J end lost 4 bases, and 17 bases lay between the germline ends. The CDR3 is made up of 17 amino acids. The DNA for the CDR3 is TGTGCCAGCAGCTCGAGGACAGAGCCCTCCGGGGCCAACGTCCTGACTTTC. Protein sequence: CASSSRTEPSGANVLTF.

The rearrangement links TRBV5-5 to TRBJ1-1, with D unclear. Per germline, CDR1 SGHKS and CDR2 YYEKEE (reference sequence). The V gene lost 3 bases and the J gene lost 5 bases, with 17 bases spanning the gap. The CDR3 has 15 amino acids. CDR3: CASSWEGLVGTEAFF. In DNA, the CDR3 is TGTGCCAGCAGCTGGGAGGGCCTAGTGGGAACTGAAGCTTTCTTT.

The chain recombines TRBV4-1 with TRBJ2-2; TRBD1 matches 9 bases. Germline V gene sequence: CDR1 MGHRA, CDR2 YSYEKL. V lost 2 bases, J lost 6 bases, and 13 bases stayed unmatched. CDR3 length: 18 residues. The CDR3 nucleotides read TGCGCCAGCAGCCAACCCCCGGGACAGGGTATTTCGCCCGGGGAGCTGTTTTTT. Translated: CASSQPPGQGISPGELFF.

This clone turned up a few times. This chain joins TRBV3-1 (or the pseudogene TRBV3-2) and TRBJ1-1, with a tentative D call TRBD1 (6 bases). The CDR3 contains 17 residues. V was clipped by 0 bases and J by 1 base, with 15 bases between them. Germline V gene lookup returns CDR1 LGHDT and CDR2 YNNKEL (reference sequence). CDR3 region: CASSQDMVTGTNTEAFF. As DNA, the CDR3 is TGTGCCAGCAGCCAAGATATGGTTACAGGGACGAACACTGAAGCTTTCTTT.

The chain links TRBV3-1 (or the pseudogene TRBV3-2) to TRBJ1-2; no firm D call. Germline V gene lookup returns CDR1 LGHDT and CDR2 YNNKEL (reference sequence). CDR3 length: 13 residues. The ends were cut back, 4 bases at V and 2 bases at J, with 8 bases in the middle. CDR3 bases: TGTGCCAGCAGCCGATCAGAAAACTATGGCTACACCTTC. As protein: CASSRSENYGYTF.

Worth noting for this clone: Different DNA sequences within this sample yield the same CDR3. V usage is TRBV6-5 and J usage is TRBJ2-1; the D is unclear. The germline V gene encodes CDR1 MNHEY and CDR2 SVGAGI. The V and J ends lost 8 bases and 0 bases respectively, with 14 bases between them. This CDR3 is built from 15 residues. The CDR3 DNA reads as TGTGCCAGCTCTTTATCGGGTGGCTCCTACAATGAGCAGTTCTTC. Translation gives CASSLSGGSYNEQFF.